These T cell receptor beta chains were read from a single sample in a study of blood T cell repertoires in COVID-19. The method was immunoSEQ multiplex PCR; TCRdb's version includes in-frame clones alone and lacks a portion of them. The sample holds some 99,000 clones; roughly 80% are singletons and the top ten take 15% to 20%. The material sequenced was peripheral blood. The receptors come from a woman between 55 and 75 years old with acute or convalescent COVID-19. Both conserved end residues are part of each CDR3. The D gene is left open where the match is weak. Some rows have no size entry. The others give once, few or many, or a class for an expanded clone.

d_gene	abundance	v_gene	j_gene	CDR3nt	CDR3aa
TRBD1	few	TRBV7-2	TRBJ2-7	TGTGCCAGCAGCTGGGACAGGGGTGAGAGGGAGCAGTACTTC	CASSWDRGEREQYF
-	-	TRBV7-6	TRBJ1-1	TGTGCCAGCAGCTTCCAGGCTGAAGCTTTCTTT	CASSFQAEAFF
-	-	TRBV27	TRBJ1-6	TGTGCCAGCAGTTTTAATAATTCACCCCTCCACTTT	CASSFNNSPLHF
TRBD2	-	TRBV5-1	TRBJ2-7	TGCGCCAGCAGCTTGGTAGCGGGATACGAGCAGTACTTC	CASSLVAGYEQYF
TRBD2	-	TRBV6-4	TRBJ2-5	TGTGCCAGCAGTGACGTGGCGGGAGGCGTACAGACCCAGTACTTC	CASSDVAGGVQTQYF
-	-	TRBV6-1	TRBJ1-1	TGTGCCAGCAGTGAATCCATGAACACTGAAGCTTTCTTT	CASSESMNTEAFF
TRBD2	-	TRBV5-4	TRBJ2-1	TGTGCCAGCAGCTTCGGAGGCGGGAGGGCCATTTTGAGCTCCTACAATGAGCAGTTCTTC	CASSFGGGRAILSSYNEQFF
-	-	TRBV7-2	TRBJ1-1	TGTGCCAGCAGCCCGTCTCGGCGACCGGGTATAGCTTTCTTT	CASSPSRRPGIAFF
-	-	TRBV28	TRBJ2-2	TGTGCCAGCATAAGTGAGCTCACCGGGGAGCTGTTTTTT	CASISELTGELFF
-	-	TRBV6-2/TRBV6-3	TRBJ1-5	TGTGCCAGCAGTTACTCGATGGGGGGTGAGGCGCGCCGCGATCAGCCCCAGCATTTT	CASSYSMGGEARRDQPQHF
-	-	TRBV12-3/TRBV12-4	TRBJ1-1	TGTGCCAGCCGAATTGGACAGCACACTGAAGCTTTCTTT	CASRIGQHTEAFF